Below, 9 T cell receptor beta chains from the same sample are listed, as sequenced in a study of Graves' ophthalmopathy and Graves' hyperthyroidism. Investigators amplified TCR beta CDR3 regions from RNA transcripts. Second-round multiplex PCR followed a first-round RT-PCR using HTBI primers. TCRdb recomputed calls from the multiplex PCR reads with MiXCR, one row per CDR3 protein. The data contain 500,000 to 800,000 distinct CDR3 sequences, about 38% of them singletons. Sequencing was done on a sample of peripheral blood. The receptors shown here come from an adult man with Graves' ophthalmopathy.

This clonotype was seen ten or more times. CDR3 amino acids: CASSSLGPHQPQHF. For the CDR3, the DNA is TGTGCCAGCAGTTCCCTGGGACCGCATCAGCCCCAGCATTTT. This chain joins TRBV12-3 or TRBV12-4 and TRBJ1-5; a possible D gene is TRBD1 (5 bases). Trimming pared 4 bases from V and 5 bases from J, leaving 12 bases between. There are 14 residues in the CDR3.

A single count supports this clonotype. J is TRBJ1-5 and V is TRBV12-3 or TRBV12-4; 8 bases line up with TRBD1. The CDR3 spans 13 residues. After removal of 5 bases from V and 7 bases from J, the junction contained 4 bases not matched to a gene. The CDR3 DNA sequence: TGTGCCAGCAGTCCGGGACAGGAACAGCCCCAGCATTTT. It specifies CASSPGQEQPQHF.

The gene calls are TRBV25-1 and TRBJ1-1, with D possibly TRBD1 on 5 matching bases. Germline values: CDR1 MGHDK, CDR2 SYGVNS. With 4 bases removed from V and 1 base from J, the gap between germline ends came to 16 bases. This CDR3 has 16 amino acids. Here the CDR3 reads CASSARSGRTNTEAFF. CDR3 DNA sequence: TGTGCCAGCAGTGCTAGATCGGGACGGACGAACACTGAAGCTTTCTTT.

This chain connects TRBV25-1 to TRBJ2-1; D uncertain. Germline CDR1 reads MGHDK; CDR2 reads SYGVNS. The CDR3 length is 13 residues. V lost 5 bases to trimming and J lost 3 bases, with 8 bases between them. CDR3 DNA: TGTGCCAGCAGTCCCAACAGCTACAATGAGCAGTTCTTC. Protein: CASSPNSYNEQFF.

This clonotype was observed at least ten times. V is TRBV9 and J is TRBJ2-7, with 8 nucleotides matching TRBD2. V trimming: 3 bases; J trimming: 6 bases; junction bases outside the gene matches: 5. CDR1 and CDR2 from the germline V gene are SGDLS and YYNGEE. The CDR3 runs to 13 residues. The CDR3 loop reads CASSESSGVEQYF. CDR3 coding DNA: TGTGCCAGCAGCGAAAGTAGCGGGGTCGAGCAGTACTTC. Full variable domain (rest looked up from reference TRBV9 and TRBJ2-7): DSGVTQTPKHLITATGQRVTLRCSPRSGDLSVYWYQQSLDQGLQFLIQYYNGEERAKGNILERFSAQQFPDLHSELNLSSLELGDSALYFCASSESSGVEQYFGPGTRLTVT.

The chain has TRBV6-5 and TRBJ2-5; 8 bases fit TRBD1. Germline V lookup: CDR1 MNHEY, CDR2 SVGAGI. V dropped 6 bases and J dropped 5; count of bases not matched to a gene: 8. This CDR3 is 14 amino acids long. CDR3 bases: TGTGCCAGCAGCTGGGGACAGGCCACGGAGACCCAGTACTTC. Its protein is CASSWGQATETQYF.

This clonotype was seen ten or more times. This sequence joins TRBV5-1 and TRBJ1-3, with a possible D match to TRBD1 (5 bases). Germline CDR1 is SGHRS and CDR2 is YFSETQ. V lost 5 bases to trimming and J lost 3 bases, with 12 bases between them. The CDR3 length is 14 residues. The CDR3 region is CASSTGRVGNTIYF. CDR3 DNA sequence: TGCGCCAGCAGTACAGGCCGAGTTGGAAACACCATATATTTT. Full variable domain (missing parts from reference TRBV5-1 and TRBJ1-3): KAGVTQTPRYLIKTRGQQVTLSCSPISGHRSVSWYQQTPGQGLQFLFEYFSETQRNKGNFPGRFSGRQFSNSRSEMNVSTLELGDSALYLCASSTGRVGNTIYFGEGSWLTVV.

This clonotype was counted between two and nine times. V gene TRBV5-1 combines with J gene TRBJ1-1, with D perhaps matching TRBD1 (5 bases). V was cut by 0 bases and J by 3 bases, with 18 bases left in between. Per the germline V gene, CDR1 is SGHRS and CDR2 is YFSETQ. This CDR3 contains 17 residues. The CDR3 protein is CASSLGGSRGTDTEAFF. The CDR3 nucleotides are TGCGCCAGCAGCTTGGGGGGTTCTAGGGGTACAGACACTGAAGCTTTCTTT.

The chain couples TRBV13 to TRBJ1-2, with TRBD1 as a possible D gene (6 bases). The V gene's germline CDR1 is PRHDT and CDR2 FYEKMQ (reference sequence). The CDR3 runs to 18 residues. Trimming took off 0 bases at V and 4 bases at J, with 21 bases between the two ends. The CDR3 nucleotides are TGTGCCAGCAGCTTAGGGGACGACAGGCAGATACTTTTCTATGGCTACACCTTC. Residues: CASSLGDDRQILFYGYTF.